This entry features one TCR beta chain sequence. The CDR3 consists of 15 residues. Germline V gene lookup returns CDR1 MNHEY and CDR2 SVGEGT. The V and J ends lost 1 base and 1 base, in that order; junction bases with no gene match: 2. The data were taken from a study of blood T cell repertoires in COVID-19. Study-wide context: Both acute and convalescent COVID-19 samples were obtained from the United States, Italy and Spain.

The data were produced by immunoSEQ multiplex PCR, yet TCRdb's version contains in-frame clones alone and is incomplete. This sample has under 30,000 clones, with nearly 90% found just once. The genes are TRBV6-2 or TRBV6-3 and TRBJ1-1, with 8 bases lining up with TRBD1. This TCR was recovered from a human donor in a cohort sampled during active COVID-19. The sample comprised peripheral blood. CDR3 region: CASSYLGQANTEAFF. As DNA, the CDR3 is TGTGCCAGCAGTTACTTGGGACAGGCGAACACTGAAGCTTTCTTT.